This T cell receptor (beta chain) was obtained from a study of blood T cell repertoires in COVID-19 (TCRdb year 2020). Describing the broader study: Samples covering the acute and convalescent phases of COVID-19 were provided by collaborators in the United States, Italy and Spain. Where available, HLA class I and class II types were taken from metadata supplied by the sample provider and were not determined by assay-based typing. The dataset comprised deeply sampled blood TCRbeta repertoires from subjects exposed to, actively infected with, or recovered from COVID-19. The samples were drawn from two sources: the first 160 participants of the ongoing ImmuneRACE study, and some 1,300 subjects contributed by 6 global collaborators. The material from the prospective study consisted of cDNA or gDNA derived from T cells, B-cell-depleted T cells, or PBMCs. A de-identified subject ID, COVID-19 status, age in years and sex were almost always included in the sample metadata. The repertoires were made available in a free public database intended to serve as a resource for research on the immune response to SARS-CoV-2. What the work shows at the level of the full study, not this receptor alone: The quantity of clinical and demographic metadata differed by source and by participant and was supplied without curation.

A word on this clone: Its binding antigen is unknown. Base qualities are not provided; no much larger clone lies one nucleotide away.

TCRbeta CDR3 regions were amplified from genomic DNA using the immunoSEQ Assay, a bias-controlled multiplex PCR. Regarding the original processing steps: Within the assay, amplification of reference gene primers was used to estimate how many nucleated cells each sample contained. To quantify the absolute abundance of each unique TCRbeta CDR3 rearrangement, sequence reads were collapsed and filtered. For each sample, productive Simpson clonality was calculated by taking the square root of Simpson's diversity index across productive rearrangements. TCRdb took over this immuneACCESS table, retaining in-frame rearrangements with V and J assigned. Such tables are incomplete; in checked studies, under half of the missing clones stem from an unresolved V gene, and the remainder is unexplained. Clonal size and the V and J genes are those of that table, whereas D and trimming came from the DNA. In this sample the table shows some 150,000 clones, roughly 84% of which occur a single time. The ten biggest clones cover over 12% of the sample.

Enrolling through a virtual design, the prospective study's participants ranged in age from roughly 18 to 89 years and lived across some 22 United States geographic areas. Cohort assignment in the prospective study relied on participant-reported clinical history from a screening survey and a study questionnaire. Recovered participants in ImmuneRACE Cohort 3 were defined as having two consecutive negative NP/OP PCR tests, clearance from a healthcare professional, or resolution of symptoms. In the prospective study, whole blood, serum and a nasopharyngeal or oropharyngeal swab were collected from each participant by mobile phlebotomists. Over a roughly two-month period, participants in the prospective study had the option of providing additional blood draws and questionnaires. Before DNA extraction, prospective study blood samples were shipped either frozen or at room temperature. From a lookup of the germline V gene, CDR1 and CDR2 are SNHLY and FYNNEI. V is reduced by 7 bases and J by 3 bases, leaving a spacing of 15 bases between them. Reading from cysteine to phenylalanine, the CDR3 counts 15 amino acids. The sequence is cut down to CDR3 DNA, 45 bases in frame from base 1.

The V and J genes are TRBV2 and TRBJ2-2, with TRBD1 as a weak D call on 5 bases. This receptor was taken from a man over 45 who had recovered from COVID-19. The material sequenced was PBMCs or T cells enriched from blood (not recorded which). The CDR3 region reads CASKRAGLDTGELFF. DNA sequence: TGTGCCAGCAAAAGGGCAGGGTTGGACACCGGGGAGCTGTTTTTT.